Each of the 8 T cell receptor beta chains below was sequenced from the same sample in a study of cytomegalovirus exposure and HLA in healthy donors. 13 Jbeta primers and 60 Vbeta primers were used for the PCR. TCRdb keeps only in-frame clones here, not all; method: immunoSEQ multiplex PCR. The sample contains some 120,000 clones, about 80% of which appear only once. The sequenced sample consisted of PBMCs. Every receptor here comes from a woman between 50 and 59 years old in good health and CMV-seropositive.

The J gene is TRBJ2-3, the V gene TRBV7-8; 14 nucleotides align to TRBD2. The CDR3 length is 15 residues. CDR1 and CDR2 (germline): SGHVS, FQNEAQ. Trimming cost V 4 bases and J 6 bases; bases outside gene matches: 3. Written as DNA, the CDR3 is TGTGCCAGCAGCTCGGGACTAGCGGGAGTGGATACGCAGTATTTT. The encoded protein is CASSSGLAGVDTQYF.

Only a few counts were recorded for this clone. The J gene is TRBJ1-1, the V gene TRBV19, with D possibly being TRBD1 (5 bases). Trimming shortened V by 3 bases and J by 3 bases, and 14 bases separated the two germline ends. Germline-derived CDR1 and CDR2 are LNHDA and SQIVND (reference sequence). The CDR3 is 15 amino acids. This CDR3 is CASSMGGKGHTEAFF. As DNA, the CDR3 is TGTGCCAGTAGTATGGGAGGGAAGGGGCACACTGAAGCTTTCTTT.

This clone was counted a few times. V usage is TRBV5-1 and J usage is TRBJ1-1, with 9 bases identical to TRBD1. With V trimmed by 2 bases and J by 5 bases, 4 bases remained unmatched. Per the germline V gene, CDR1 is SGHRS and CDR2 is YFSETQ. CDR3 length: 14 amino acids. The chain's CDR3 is CASSFGTGRTEAFF. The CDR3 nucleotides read TGCGCCAGCAGCTTCGGGACAGGGAGGACTGAAGCTTTCTTT.

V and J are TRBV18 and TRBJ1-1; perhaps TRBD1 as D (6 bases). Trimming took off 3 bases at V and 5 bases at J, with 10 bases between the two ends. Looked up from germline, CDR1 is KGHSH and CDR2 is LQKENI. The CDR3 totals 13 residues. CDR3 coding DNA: TGTGCCAGCTCACCTGGACAGTTTACTGAAGCTTTCTTT. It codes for CASSPGQFTEAFF.

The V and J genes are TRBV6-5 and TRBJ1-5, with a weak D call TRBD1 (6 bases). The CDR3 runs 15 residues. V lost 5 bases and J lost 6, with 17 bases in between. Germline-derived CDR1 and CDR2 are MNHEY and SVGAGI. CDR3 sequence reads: CASSRGGAPGQPQHF. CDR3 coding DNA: TGTGCCAGCAGTCGTGGGGGGGCCCCGGGTCAGCCCCAGCATTTT.

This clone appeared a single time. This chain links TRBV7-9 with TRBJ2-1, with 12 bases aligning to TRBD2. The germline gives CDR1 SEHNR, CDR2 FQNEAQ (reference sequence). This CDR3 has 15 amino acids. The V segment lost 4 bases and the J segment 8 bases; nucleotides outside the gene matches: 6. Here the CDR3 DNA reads TGTGCCAGCAGCTACTCTAGCGGGGGGGGTGATGAGCAGTTCTTC. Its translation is CASSYSSGGGDEQFF. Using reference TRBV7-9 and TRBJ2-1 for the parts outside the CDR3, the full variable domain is DTGVSQNPRHKITKRGQNVTFRCDPISEHNRLYWYRQTLGQGPEFLTYFQNEAQLEKSRLLSDRFSAERPKGSFSTLEIQRTEQGDSAMYLCASSYSSGGGDEQFFGPGTRLTVL.

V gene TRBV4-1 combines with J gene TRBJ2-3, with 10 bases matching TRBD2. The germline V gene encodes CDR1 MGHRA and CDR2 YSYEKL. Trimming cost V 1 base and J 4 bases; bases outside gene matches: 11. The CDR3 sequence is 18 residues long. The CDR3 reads CASSQGAVAGGRSDTQYF. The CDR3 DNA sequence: TGCGCCAGCAGCCAAGGGGCGGTAGCGGGAGGTCGGTCAGATACGCAGTATTTT.

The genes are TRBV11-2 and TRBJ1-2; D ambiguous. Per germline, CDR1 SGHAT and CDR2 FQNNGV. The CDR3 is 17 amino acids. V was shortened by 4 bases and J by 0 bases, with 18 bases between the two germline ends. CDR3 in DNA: TGTGCCAGCAGCTCCAGTGGCGGGGATGGGGCTAACTATGGCTACACCTTC. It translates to CASSSSGGDGANYGYTF.